What follows describes a single T cell receptor beta chain. The antigen is undetermined. Germline lookup yields CDR1 LGHNA and CDR2 YSLEER. The CDR3 consists of 15 residues. After removal of 1 base from V and 0 bases from J, the junction contained 2 bases not matched to a gene. The entry originates in a study of naive and memory T cell subsets. Study-wide results and limits: Naive and memory repertoire findings lacked a ground truth for validation. In naive cells, over 95% of TCR sequences were seen only once. A few larger clonotypes appeared in naive repertoires, especially CD8, possibly memory cells re-expressing CD45RA.

An equimolar mix of two oligonucleotides served as the beta constant-region primer for TRBC1 and TRBC2. Ligated cDNA was amplified by four rounds of PCR with nested alpha and beta constant-region primers and SP2. MiXCR, run by TCRdb on the UMI-ligation and nested PCR reads, gives a single entry per CDR3 protein. The table lists over 110,000 distinct CDR3 sequences, under 25% of them singletons. The receptor was derived from a human donor in good health. V usage is TRBV4-3 and J usage is TRBJ2-7; TRBD1 matches at 8 bases. Material for sequencing was naive CD8+ T cells from blood. CDR3 sequence (DNA): TGCGCCAGCAGCCAAGGGACAGGGAGCTCCTACGAGCAGTACTTC. Its translation: CASSQGTGSSYEQYF.